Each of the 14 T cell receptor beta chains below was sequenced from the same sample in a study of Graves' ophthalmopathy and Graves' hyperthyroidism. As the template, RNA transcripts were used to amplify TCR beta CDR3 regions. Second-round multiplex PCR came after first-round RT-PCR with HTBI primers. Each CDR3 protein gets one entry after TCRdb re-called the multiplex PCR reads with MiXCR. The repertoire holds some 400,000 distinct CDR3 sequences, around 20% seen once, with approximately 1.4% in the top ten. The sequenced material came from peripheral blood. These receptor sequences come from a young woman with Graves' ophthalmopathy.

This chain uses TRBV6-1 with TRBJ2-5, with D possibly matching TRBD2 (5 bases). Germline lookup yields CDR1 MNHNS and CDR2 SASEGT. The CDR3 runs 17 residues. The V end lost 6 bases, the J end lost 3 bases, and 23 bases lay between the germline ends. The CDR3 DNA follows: TGTGCCAGCAGCCGTCGAGGATGGAGCGGAGAGGAAGAGACCCAGTACTTC. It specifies CASSRRGWSGEEETQYF.

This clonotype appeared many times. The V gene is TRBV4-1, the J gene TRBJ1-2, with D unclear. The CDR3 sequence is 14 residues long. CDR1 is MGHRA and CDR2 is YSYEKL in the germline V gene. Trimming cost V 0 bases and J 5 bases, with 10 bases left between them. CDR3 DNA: TGCGCCAGCAGCCAAGATTACCAGACTTATGGCTACACCTTC. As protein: CASSQDYQTYGYTF.

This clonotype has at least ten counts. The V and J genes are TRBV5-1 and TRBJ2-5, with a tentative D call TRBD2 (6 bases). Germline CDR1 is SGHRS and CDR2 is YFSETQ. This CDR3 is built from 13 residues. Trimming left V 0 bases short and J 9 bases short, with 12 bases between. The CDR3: CASSLGEGRSQYF. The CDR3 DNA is TGCGCCAGCAGCTTGGGCGAGGGGAGGTCCCAGTACTTC. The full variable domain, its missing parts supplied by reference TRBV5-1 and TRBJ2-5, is KAGVTQTPRYLIKTRGQQVTLSCSPISGHRSVSWYQQTPGQGLQFLFEYFSETQRNKGNFPGRFSGRQFSNSRSEMNVSTLELGDSALYLCASSLGEGRSQYFGPGTRLLVL.

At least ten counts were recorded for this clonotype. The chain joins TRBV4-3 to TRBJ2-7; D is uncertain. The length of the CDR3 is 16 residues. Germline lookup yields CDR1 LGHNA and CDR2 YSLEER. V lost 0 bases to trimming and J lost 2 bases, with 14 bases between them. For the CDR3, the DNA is TGCGCCAGCAGCCAAGATTCGGCAAAGAGAGCCTACGAGCAGTACTTC. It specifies CASSQDSAKRAYEQYF.

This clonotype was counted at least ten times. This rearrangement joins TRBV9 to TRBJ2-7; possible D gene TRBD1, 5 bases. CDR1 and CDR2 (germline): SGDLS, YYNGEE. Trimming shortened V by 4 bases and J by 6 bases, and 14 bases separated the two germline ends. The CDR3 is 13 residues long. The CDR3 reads CASSTPQGGEQYF. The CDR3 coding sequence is TGTGCCAGCAGCACGCCCCAGGGCGGCGAGCAGTACTTC.

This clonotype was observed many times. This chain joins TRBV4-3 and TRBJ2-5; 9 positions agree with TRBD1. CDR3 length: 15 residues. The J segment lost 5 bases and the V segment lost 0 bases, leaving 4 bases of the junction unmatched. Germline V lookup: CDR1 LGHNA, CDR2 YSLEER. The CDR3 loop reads CASSQDDRGSETQYF. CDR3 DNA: TGCGCCAGCAGCCAAGACGACAGGGGGTCCGAGACCCAGTACTTC.

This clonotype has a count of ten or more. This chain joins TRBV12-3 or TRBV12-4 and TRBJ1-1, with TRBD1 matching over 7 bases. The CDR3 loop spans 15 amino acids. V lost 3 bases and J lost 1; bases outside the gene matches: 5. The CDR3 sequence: CASSLEGAKNTEAFF. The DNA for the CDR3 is TGTGCCAGCAGTTTGGAGGGGGCGAAGAACACTGAAGCTTTCTTT.

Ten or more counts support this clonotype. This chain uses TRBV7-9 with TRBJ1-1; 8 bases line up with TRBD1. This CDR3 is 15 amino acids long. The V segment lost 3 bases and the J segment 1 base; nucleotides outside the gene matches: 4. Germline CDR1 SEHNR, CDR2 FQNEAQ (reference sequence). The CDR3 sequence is CASSFLTGANTEAFF. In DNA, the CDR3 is TGTGCCAGCAGCTTCTTGACAGGGGCGAACACTGAAGCTTTCTTT.

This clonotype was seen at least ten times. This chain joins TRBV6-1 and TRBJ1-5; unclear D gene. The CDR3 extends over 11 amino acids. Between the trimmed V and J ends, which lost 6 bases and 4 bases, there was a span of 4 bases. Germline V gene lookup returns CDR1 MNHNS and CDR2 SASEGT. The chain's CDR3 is CASSHNQPQHF. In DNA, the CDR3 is TGTGCCAGCAGCCATAATCAGCCCCAGCATTTT.

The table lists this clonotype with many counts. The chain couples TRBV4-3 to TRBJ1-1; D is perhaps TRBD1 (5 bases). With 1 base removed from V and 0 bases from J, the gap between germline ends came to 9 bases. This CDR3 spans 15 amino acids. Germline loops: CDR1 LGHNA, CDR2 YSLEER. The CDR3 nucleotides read TGCGCCAGCAGCCAAGCCGGGACCCTGAACACTGAAGCTTTCTTT. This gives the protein CASSQAGTLNTEAFF.

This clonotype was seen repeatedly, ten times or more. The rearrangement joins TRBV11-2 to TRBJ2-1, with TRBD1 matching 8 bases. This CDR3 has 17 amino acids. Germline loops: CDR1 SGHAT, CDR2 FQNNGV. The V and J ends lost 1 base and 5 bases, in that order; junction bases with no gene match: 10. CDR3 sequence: CASSLGGQGLLNNEQFF. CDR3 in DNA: TGTGCCAGCAGCTTAGGCGGACAGGGACTCCTAAACAATGAGCAGTTCTTC.

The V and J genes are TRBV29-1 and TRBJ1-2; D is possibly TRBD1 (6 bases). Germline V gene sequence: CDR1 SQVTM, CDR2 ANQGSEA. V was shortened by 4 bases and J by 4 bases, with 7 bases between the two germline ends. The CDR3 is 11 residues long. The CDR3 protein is CSVGGAYGYTF. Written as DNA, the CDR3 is TGCAGCGTTGGGGGGGCCTATGGCTACACCTTC. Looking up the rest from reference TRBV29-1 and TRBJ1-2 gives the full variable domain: SAVISQKPSRDICQRGTSLTIQCQVDSQVTMMFWYRQQPGQSLTLIATANQGSEATYESGFVIDKFPISRPNLTFSTLTVSNMSPEDSSIYLCSVGGAYGYTFGSGTRLTVV.

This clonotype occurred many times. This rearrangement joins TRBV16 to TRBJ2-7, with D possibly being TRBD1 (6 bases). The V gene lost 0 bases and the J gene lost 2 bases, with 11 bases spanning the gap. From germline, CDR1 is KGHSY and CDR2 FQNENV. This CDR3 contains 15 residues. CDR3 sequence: CASSQSEQGAYEQYF. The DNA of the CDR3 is TGTGCCAGCAGCCAATCAGAACAGGGCGCCTACGAGCAGTACTTC. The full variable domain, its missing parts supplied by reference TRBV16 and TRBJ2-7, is GEEVAQTPKHLVRGEGQKAKLYCAPIKGHSYVFWYQQVLKNEFKFLISFQNENVFDETGMPKERFSAKCLPNSPCSLEIQATKLEDSAVYFCASSQSEQGAYEQYFGPGTRLTVT.

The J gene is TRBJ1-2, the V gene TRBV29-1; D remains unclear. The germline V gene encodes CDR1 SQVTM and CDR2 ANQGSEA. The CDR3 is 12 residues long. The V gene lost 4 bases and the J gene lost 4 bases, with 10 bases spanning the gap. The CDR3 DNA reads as TGCAGCGTTGGTGACCGAGGCTATGGCTACACCTTC. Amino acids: CSVGDRGYGYTF.